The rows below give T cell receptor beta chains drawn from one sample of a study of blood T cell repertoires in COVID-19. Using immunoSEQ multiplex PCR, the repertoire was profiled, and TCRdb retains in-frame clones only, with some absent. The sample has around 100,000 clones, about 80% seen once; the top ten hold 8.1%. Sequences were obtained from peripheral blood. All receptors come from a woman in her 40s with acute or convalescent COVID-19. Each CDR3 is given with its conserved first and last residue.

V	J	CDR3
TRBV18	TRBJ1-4	CASSPRGPTNEKLFF
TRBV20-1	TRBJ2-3	CSARDRGEAGGLSDTQYF
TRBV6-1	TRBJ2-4	CASSERTSGVNIQYF
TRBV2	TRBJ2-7	CASSAQRGSLEQYF
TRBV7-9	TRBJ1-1	CASRLGRTGGPEAFF
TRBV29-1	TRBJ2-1	CSVPGTGYNEQFF
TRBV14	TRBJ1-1	CASSQPTGSNTEAFF
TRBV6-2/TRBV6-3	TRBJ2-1	CASSRRDRDNEQFF
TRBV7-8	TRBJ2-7	CASSLGPHRDYEQYF
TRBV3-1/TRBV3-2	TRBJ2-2	CASSQGLAGVTGELFF
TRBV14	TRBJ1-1	CASSPGQVPAEAFF
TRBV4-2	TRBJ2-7	CASSHSGGADEQYF
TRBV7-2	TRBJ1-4	CASSLEYGQGIGLFF
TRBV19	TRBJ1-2	CASRVVTPGAQEYGYTF
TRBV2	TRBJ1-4	CASTAGANEKLFF
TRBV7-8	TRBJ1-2	CASSLRRADGYTF
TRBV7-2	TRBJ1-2	CASSLEGQVYGYTF
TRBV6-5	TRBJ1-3	CASCRVSGNTIYF
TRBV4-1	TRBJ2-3	CASSQEGGGSTDTQYF
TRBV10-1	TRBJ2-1	CASSEPYTSGGRNEQFF
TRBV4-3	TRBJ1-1	CASSQEAGRNTEAFF
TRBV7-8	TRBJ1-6	CASSLVAGVRNSPLHF
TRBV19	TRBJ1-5	CASRRFWLGDSNQPQHF
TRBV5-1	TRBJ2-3	CASSFSGDRTDTQYF
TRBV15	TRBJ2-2	CATSRGTSMTGELFF
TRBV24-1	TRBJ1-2	CATSDSRGYGYTF
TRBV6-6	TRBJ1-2	CASSPLVGGNNYGYTF
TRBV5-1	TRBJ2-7	CASSSGTANYEQYF
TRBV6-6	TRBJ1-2	CASTVQAGGSYGYTF
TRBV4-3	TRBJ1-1	CASSQDRTRGTEAFF
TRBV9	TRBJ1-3	CASSGDNMPGQGGNTIYF
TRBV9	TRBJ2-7	CASSAGTVPYEQYF
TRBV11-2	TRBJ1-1	CASSLGGQGAHTEAFF
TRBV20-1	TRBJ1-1	CSARMGKRFF
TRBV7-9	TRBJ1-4	CASSPSGQSEKLFF
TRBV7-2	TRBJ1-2	CASSLGVQAYGYTF
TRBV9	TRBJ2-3	CASSVGDYPDTQYF
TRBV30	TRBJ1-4	CAWSEAGAIRQGVKKKLFF